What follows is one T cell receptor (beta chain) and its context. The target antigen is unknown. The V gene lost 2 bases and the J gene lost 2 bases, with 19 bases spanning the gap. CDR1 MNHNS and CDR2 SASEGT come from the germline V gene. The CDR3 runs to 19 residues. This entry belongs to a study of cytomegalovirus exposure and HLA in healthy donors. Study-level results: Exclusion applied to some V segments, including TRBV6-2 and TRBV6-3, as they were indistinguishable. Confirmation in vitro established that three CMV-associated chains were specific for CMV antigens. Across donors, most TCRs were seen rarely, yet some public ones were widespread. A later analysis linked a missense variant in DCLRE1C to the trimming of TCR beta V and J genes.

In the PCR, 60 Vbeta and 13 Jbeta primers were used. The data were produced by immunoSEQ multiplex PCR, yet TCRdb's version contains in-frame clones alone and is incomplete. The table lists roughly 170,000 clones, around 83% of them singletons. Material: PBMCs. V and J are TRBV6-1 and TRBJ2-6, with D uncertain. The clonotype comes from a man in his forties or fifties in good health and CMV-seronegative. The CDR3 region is CASSERLSSWQAGANVLTF. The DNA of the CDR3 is TGTGCCAGCAGTGAACGTCTAAGCTCTTGGCAGGCTGGGGCCAACGTCCTGACTTTC.